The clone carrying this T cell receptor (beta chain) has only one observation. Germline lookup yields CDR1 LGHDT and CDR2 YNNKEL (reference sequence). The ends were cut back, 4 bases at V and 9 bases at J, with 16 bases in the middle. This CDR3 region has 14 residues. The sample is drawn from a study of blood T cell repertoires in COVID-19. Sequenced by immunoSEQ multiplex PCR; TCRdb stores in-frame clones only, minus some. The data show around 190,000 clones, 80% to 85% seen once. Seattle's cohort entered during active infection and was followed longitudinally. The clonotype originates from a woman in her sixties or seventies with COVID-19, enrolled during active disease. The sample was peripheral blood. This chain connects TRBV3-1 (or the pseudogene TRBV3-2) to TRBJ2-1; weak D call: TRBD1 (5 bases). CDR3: CASSLMAGNLEQFF. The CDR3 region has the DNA TGTGCCAGCAGCCTCATGGCAGGGAACCTTGAGCAGTTCTTC.